Below are 6 T cell receptor beta chains sequenced from a single sample in a study of molecular identifiers for immune sequencing clone quantification (dated by TCRdb to the late 2010s). The library was generated by PCR. Sequencer: NextSeq 500. TCRdb reworked the public reads: Q25 trimming with fastp, MiXCR clone assembly, productive beta chains retained. Rows with one shared CDR3 protein collapse into an entry with the most common genes and DNA. Within this sample are some 680,000 distinct CDR3 sequences, with 25% of them counted one time only. Clones ranked in the top ten supply roughly 0.83% of the sample. Sample: naive CD8+ T cells from blood, with Jurkat cell RNA spiked in. Reading the label with the study, this specimen's cell subset or site is: FACS-sorted CD8+CD4-CCR7+CD45RA+ naive T cells. All receptors derive from a human donor in good health. Some libraries in this study had Jurkat cell RNA spiked in.

To note about this clonotype: This could be a read error, since a much larger clone is one nucleotide away. The chain is built from TRBV29-1 and TRBJ1-1; 7 nucleotides match TRBD1. Germline V gene lookup returns CDR1 SQVTM and CDR2 ANQGSEA. V trimming: 4 bases; J trimming: 10 bases; junction bases outside the gene matches: 9. This CDR3 spans 12 amino acids. CDR3 loop: CSVGEGAGGAFF. In DNA, the CDR3 is TGCAGCGTTGGAGAGGGGGCAGGAGGAGCTTTCTTT.

The CDR3, as DNA: TGTGCCAGCAGCCAGGATCCTAGCGGGGGCCTCCACCAAGAGACCCAGTACTTC. Translating gives CASSQDPSGGLHQETQYF. The chain has TRBV5-4 and TRBJ2-5, with TRBD2 identical over 10 bases. Unmatched junction bases numbered 12, after V lost 4 bases and J lost 0 bases. Germline V gene lookup returns CDR1 SGHNT and CDR2 YYREEE (reference sequence). The CDR3 extends over 18 amino acids.

The chain has TRBV27 and TRBJ2-7; TRBD1 matches 9 bases. Germline-derived CDR1 and CDR2 are MNHEY and SMNVEV (reference sequence). CDR3 length: 14 amino acids. V shed 7 bases and J 7 bases; nucleotides not matched to a gene: 11. The CDR3 spells CASMPGQGLGEQYF. CDR3 nucleotide sequence: TGTGCCAGCATGCCGGGACAGGGTCTCGGTGAGCAGTACTTC.

Regarding this clonotype: Given a much more abundant clone one base away, this may be a read error. The chain carries TRBV28 and TRBJ2-2; 10 nucleotides line up with TRBD2. This CDR3 contains 17 residues. Germline assignment: CDR1 MDHEN and CDR2 SYDVKM. With V trimmed by 2 bases and J by 6 bases, 9 bases remained unmatched. The CDR3 spells CASSLGTSERAAGELFF. CDR3 DNA sequence: TGTGCCAGCAGTTTAGGGACTAGCGAGAGGGCCGCCGGGGAGCTGTTTTTT.

This clonotype came up a few times. This chain joins TRBV6-2 or TRBV6-3 and TRBJ2-3; 10 bases agree with TRBD2. The CDR3 extends over 18 amino acids. In germline, CDR1 is MNHEY, CDR2 SVGEGT. After removal of 1 base from V and 4 bases from J, the junction contained 11 bases not matched to a gene. For the CDR3, the DNA is TGTGCCAGCAGTTACTTGCGAGCGGGAGGGCCCTTCGCAGATACGCAGTATTTT. Protein: CASSYLRAGGPFADTQYF.

This clonotype showed up just a few times. The chain combines TRBV28 with TRBJ2-7, with 16 bases fitting TRBD2. Germline CDR1 reads MDHEN; CDR2 reads SYDVKM. The CDR3 length is 17 residues. V shed 4 bases, J shed 7 bases, and the junction held 10 bases outside the gene matches. The CDR3 nucleotides read TGTGCCAGCAGTTCCGGGACTAGCGGGAGGGCCTTAGGAGAGCAGTACTTC. Protein product: CASSSGTSGRALGEQYF. Complete variable domain (other parts from reference TRBV28 and TRBJ2-7): DVKVTQSSRYLVKRTGEKVFLECVQDMDHENMFWYRQDPGLGLRLIYFSYDVKMKEKGDIPEGYSVSREKKERFSLILESASTNQTSMYLCASSSGTSGRALGEQYFGPGTRLTVT.